This T cell receptor (beta chain) emerged from a study of T cell repertoires in cytomegalovirus infection. General study results and limits: Dominating the ex vivo response were HLA-C-restricted CMV-specific TCR beta clonotypes.

This clonotype appeared a few times. The target antigen is unknown. TCRdb called the reads again in MiXCR, with one record for every CDR3 protein. The sample shows hundreds of thousands of distinct CDR3 sequences, roughly 15% of them seen only once. V was pared by 3 bases and J by 0 bases, with 8 bases between. Germline V lookup: CDR1 DFQATT, CDR2 SNEGSKA (reference sequence). The CDR3 runs 13 residues. The gene calls are TRBV20-1 and TRBJ1-1, with unresolved D. This clonotype was obtained from a human donor in good health (CMV status not recorded). Some clones in this sample may be carry-over from other donors' samples. Sequencing used PBMCs. The CDR3 DNA follows: TGCAGTGCTAGCGGCAGGCTGAACACTGAAGCTTTCTTT. Residues: CSASGRLNTEAFF.